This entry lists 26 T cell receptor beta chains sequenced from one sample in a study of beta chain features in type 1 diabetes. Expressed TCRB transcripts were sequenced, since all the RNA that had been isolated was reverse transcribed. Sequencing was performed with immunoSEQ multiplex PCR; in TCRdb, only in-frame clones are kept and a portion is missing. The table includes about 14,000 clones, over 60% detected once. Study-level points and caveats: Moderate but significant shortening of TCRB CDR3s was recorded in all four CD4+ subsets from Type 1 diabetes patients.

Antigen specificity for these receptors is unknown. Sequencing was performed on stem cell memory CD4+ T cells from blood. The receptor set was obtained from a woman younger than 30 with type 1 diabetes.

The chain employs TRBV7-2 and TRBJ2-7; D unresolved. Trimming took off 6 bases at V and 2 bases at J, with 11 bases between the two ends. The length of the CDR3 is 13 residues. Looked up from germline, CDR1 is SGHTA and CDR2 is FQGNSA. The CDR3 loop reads CASSVAPPYEQYF. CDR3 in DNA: TGTGCCAGCAGTGTGGCCCCCCCCTACGAGCAGTACTTC.

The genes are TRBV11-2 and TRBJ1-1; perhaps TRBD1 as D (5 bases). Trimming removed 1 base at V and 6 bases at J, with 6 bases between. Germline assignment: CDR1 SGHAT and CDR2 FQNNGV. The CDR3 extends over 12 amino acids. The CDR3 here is CASSLAGSEAFF. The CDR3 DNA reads TGTGCCAGCAGCTTAGCAGGGTCTGAAGCTTTCTTT.

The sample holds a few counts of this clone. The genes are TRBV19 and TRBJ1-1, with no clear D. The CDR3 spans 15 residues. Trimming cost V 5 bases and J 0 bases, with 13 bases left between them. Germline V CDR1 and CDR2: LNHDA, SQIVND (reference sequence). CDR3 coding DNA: TGTGCCAGTAGTTTACCAGGCAGGATGAACACTGAAGCTTTCTTT. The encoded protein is CASSLPGRMNTEAFF.

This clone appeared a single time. CDR3: CASTATGGNYGYTF. The DNA of the CDR3 is TGTGCCAGTACCGCGACAGGGGGGAACTATGGCTACACCTTC. This sequence joins TRBV19 and TRBJ1-2; 9 bases agree with TRBD1. CDR1 is LNHDA, CDR2 SQIVND, per germline (reference sequence). The V gene end was trimmed by 7 bases and the J gene end by 2 bases; junction bases not matched to a gene: 5. CDR3 length: 14 residues. The full variable domain, completed using reference TRBV19 and TRBJ1-2, is DGGITQSPKYLFRKEGQNVTLSCEQNLNHDAMYWYRQDPGQGLRLIYYSQIVNDFQKGDIAEGYSVSREKKESFPLTVTSAQKNPTAFYLCASTATGGNYGYTFGSGTRLTVV.

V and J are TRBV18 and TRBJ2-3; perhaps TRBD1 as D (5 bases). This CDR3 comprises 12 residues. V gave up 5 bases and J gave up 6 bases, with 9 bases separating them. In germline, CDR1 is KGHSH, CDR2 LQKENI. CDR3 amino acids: CASSTGLDTQYF. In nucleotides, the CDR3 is TGTGCCAGCTCAACAGGCCTGGATACGCAGTATTTT.

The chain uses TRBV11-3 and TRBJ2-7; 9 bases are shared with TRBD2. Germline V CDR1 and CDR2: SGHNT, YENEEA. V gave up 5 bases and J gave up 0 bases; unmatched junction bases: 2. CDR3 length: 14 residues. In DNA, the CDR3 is TGTGCCAGCAGCATTAGCGGGAGCTCCTACGAGCAGTACTTC. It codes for CASSISGSSYEQYF.

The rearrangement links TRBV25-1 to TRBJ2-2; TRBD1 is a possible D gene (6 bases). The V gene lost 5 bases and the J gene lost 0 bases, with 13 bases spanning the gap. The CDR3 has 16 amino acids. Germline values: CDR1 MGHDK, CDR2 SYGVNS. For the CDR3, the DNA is TGTGCCAGCAGTCCGAGGACAGACCCGAACACCGGGGAGCTGTTTTTT. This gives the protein CASSPRTDPNTGELFF.

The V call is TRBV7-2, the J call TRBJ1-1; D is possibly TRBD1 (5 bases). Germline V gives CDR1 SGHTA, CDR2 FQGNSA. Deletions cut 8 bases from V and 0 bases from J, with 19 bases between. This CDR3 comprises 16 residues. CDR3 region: CASHFSGGRVNTEAFF. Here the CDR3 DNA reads TGTGCCAGCCACTTCTCTGGGGGGAGAGTGAACACTGAAGCTTTCTTT. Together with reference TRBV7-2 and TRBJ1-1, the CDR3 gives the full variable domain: GAGVSQSPSNKVTEKGKDVELRCDPISGHTALYWYRQSLGQGLEFLIYFQGNSAPDKSGLPSDRFSAERTGGSVSTLTIQRTQQEDSAVYLCASHFSGGRVNTEAFFGQGTRLTVV.

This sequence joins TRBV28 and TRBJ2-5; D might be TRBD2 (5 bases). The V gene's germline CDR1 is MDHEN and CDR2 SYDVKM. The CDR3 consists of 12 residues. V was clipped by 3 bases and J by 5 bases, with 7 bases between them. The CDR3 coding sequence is TGTGCCAGCAGTTTGAGGGCCGAGACCCAGTACTTC. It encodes CASSLRAETQYF.

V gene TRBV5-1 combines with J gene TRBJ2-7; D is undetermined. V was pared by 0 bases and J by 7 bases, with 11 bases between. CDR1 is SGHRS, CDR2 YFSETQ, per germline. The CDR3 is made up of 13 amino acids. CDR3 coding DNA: TGCGCCAGCAGCTTGGACCCGCAACTAGAGCAGTACTTC. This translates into CASSLDPQLEQYF.

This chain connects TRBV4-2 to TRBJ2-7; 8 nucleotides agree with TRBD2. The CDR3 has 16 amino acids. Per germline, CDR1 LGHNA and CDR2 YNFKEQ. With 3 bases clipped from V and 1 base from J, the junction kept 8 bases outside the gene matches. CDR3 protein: CASSQGSGKNSYEQYF. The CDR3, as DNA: TGTGCCAGCAGCCAGGGTAGCGGGAAAAATTCCTACGAGCAGTACTTC.

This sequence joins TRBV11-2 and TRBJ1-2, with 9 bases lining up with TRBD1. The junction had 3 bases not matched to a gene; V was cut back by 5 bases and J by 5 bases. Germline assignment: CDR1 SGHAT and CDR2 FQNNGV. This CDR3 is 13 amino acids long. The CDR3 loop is CASSAGQGYGYTF. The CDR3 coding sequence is TGTGCCAGCAGCGCTGGACAGGGGTATGGCTACACCTTC.

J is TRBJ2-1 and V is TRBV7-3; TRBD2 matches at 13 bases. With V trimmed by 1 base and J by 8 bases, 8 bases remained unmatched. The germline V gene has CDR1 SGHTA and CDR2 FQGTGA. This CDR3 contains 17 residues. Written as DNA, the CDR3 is TGTGCCAGCAGCTTAAGACCACTAGCGGGAGGGGCAGATGAGCAGTTCTTC. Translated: CASSLRPLAGGADEQFF.

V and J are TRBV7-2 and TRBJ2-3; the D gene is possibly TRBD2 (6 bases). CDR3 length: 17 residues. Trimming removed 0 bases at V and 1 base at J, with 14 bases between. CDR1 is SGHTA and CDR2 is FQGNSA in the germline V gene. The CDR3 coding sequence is TGTGCCAGCAGCTTAGCCGGGACTGGCGCGGGCACAGATACGCAGTATTTT. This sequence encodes CASSLAGTGAGTDTQYF. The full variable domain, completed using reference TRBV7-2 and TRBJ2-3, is GAGVSQSPSNKVTEKGKDVELRCDPISGHTALYWYRQSLGQGLEFLIYFQGNSAPDKSGLPSDRFSAERTGGSVSTLTIQRTQQEDSAVYLCASSLAGTGAGTDTQYFGPGTRLTVL.

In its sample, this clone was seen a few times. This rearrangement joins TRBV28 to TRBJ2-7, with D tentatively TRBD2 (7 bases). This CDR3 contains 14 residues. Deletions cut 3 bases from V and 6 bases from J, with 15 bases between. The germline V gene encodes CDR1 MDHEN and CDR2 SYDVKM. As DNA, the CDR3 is TGTGCCAGCAGTTTGGGGGGGGCATCGAGCGAGCAGTACTTC. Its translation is CASSLGGASSEQYF.

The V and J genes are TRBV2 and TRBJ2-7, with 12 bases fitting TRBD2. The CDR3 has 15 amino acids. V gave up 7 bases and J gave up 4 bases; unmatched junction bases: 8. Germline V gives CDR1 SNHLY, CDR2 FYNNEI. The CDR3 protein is CASKTTSGGEYEQYF. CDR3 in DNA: TGTGCCAGCAAGACGACTAGCGGGGGAGAATACGAGCAGTACTTC.

The CDR3 sequence: CASSQVADSSGTQYF. For the CDR3, the DNA is TGTGCCAGCAGCCAAGTGGCGGACAGTTCAGGCACGCAGTATTTT. The chain links TRBV4-2 to TRBJ2-3; maybe TRBD1 (6 bases). This CDR3 spans 15 amino acids. With 1 base removed from V and 9 bases from J, the gap between germline ends came to 17 bases. Germline CDR1 LGHNA, CDR2 YNFKEQ.

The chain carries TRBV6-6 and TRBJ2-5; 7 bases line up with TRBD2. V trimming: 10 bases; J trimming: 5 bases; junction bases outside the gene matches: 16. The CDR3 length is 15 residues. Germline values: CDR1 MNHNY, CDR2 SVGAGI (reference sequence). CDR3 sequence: CATRRPGGEGETQYF. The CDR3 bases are TGTGCCACCAGGCGGCCGGGCGGGGAGGGGGAGACCCAGTACTTC.

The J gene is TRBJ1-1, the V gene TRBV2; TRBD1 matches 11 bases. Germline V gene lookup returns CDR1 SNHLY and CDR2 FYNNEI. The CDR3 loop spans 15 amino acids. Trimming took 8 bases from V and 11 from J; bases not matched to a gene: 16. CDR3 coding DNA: TGTGCCAGCTTGTTATCTGGTGGGACAGGGGGTTCGGCTTTCTTT. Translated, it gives CASLLSGGTGGSAFF.

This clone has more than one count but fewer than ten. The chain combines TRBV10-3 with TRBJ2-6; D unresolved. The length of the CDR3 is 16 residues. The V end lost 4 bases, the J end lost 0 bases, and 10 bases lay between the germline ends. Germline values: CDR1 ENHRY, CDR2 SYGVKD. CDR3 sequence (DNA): TGTGCCATCAGTGGCGGAGAAAGCTCTGGGGCCAACGTCCTGACTTTC. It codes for CAISGGESSGANVLTF.

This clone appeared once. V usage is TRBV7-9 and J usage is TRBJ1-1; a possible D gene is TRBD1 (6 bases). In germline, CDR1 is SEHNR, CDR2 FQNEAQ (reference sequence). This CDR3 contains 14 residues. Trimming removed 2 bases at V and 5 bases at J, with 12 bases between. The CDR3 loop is CASSLYREETEAFF. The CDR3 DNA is TGTGCCAGCAGCTTATACAGGGAAGAAACTGAAGCTTTCTTT.

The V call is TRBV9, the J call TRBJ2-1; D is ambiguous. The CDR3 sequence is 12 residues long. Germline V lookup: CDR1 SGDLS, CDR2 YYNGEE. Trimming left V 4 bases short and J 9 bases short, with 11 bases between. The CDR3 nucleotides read TGTGCCAGCAGCCGTATAACGAGTGAGCAGTTCTTC. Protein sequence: CASSRITSEQFF. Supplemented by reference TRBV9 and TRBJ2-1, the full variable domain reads DSGVTQTPKHLITATGQRVTLRCSPRSGDLSVYWYQQSLDQGLQFLIQYYNGEERAKGNILERFSAQQFPDLHSELNLSSLELGDSALYFCASSRITSEQFFGPGTRLTVL.

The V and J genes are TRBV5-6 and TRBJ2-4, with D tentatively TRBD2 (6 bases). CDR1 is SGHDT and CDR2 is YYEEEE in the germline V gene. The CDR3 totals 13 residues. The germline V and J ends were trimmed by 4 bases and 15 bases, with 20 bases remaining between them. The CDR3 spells CASSPTPGLRTYF. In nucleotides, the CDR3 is TGTGCCAGCAGCCCGACCCCGGGACTTCGGACGTACTTC.

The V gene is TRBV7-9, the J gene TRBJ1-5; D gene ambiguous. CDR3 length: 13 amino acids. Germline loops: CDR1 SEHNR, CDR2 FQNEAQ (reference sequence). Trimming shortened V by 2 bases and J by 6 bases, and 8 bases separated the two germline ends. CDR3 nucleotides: TGTGCCAGCAGCTTAAGTGGGAGTCAGCCCCAGCATTTT. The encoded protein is CASSLSGSQPQHF.

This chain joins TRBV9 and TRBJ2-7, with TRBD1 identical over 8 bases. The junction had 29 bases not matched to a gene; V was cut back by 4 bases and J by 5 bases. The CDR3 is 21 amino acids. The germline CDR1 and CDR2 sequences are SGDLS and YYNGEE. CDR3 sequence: CASSPQRETGDISTLTDEQYF. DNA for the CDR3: TGTGCCAGCAGCCCCCAACGGGAGACAGGGGATATATCGACTTTGACGGACGAGCAGTACTTC.

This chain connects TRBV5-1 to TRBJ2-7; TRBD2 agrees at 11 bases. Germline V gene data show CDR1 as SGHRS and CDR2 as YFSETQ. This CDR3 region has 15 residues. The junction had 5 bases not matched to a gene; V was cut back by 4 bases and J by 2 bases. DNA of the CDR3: TGCGCCAGCAGCGAACTAGCGGGGGTTACCTACGAGCAGTACTTC. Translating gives CASSELAGVTYEQYF.